This passage covers 30 T cell receptor beta chains from one sample sequenced in a study of CD8 T cells in ankylosing spondylitis. TCRdb reprocessed the 5' RACE reads with MiXCR, giving one entry per CDR3 protein. Here the sample spans just under 350,000 distinct CDR3 sequences, around 15% being singletons. Sequences were obtained from blood, either unsorted or a sorted T cell fraction (not recorded which). These receptors came from a male donor with ankylosing spondylitis or in good health (not recorded which).

This clonotype was seen a few times. The junction does not match germline at one end; this may be a read error. The rearrangement uses TRBV10-1 and TRBJ2-7, with unresolved D. Germline V CDR1 and CDR2: WNHNN, SYGVQD (reference sequence). CDR3 size: 12 residues. CDR3 protein: CASSPSLVAPDF. The CDR3 DNA sequence: TGCGCCAGCAGTCCTTCCTTAGTTGCGCCGGACTTC.

V and J are TRBV2 and TRBJ2-7; D possibly uses TRBD1 or TRBD2 (5 bases each). The CDR3 is 15 residues long. Trimming shortened V by 6 bases and J by 0 bases, and 15 bases separated the two germline ends. Germline CDR1 and CDR2: SNHLY and FYNNEI. CDR3 loop: CASRGERRSSYEQYF. CDR3 nucleotide sequence: TGTGCCAGCAGGGGGGAGAGAAGGAGCTCCTACGAGCAGTACTTC.

The chain recombines TRBV12-3 or TRBV12-4 with TRBJ1-1; TRBD1 might be the D (5 bases). Trimming removed 5 bases at V and 0 bases at J, with 13 bases between. The CDR3 spans 15 residues. In DNA, the CDR3 is TGTGCCAGCAGTGACCAGGGACGTCTGAACACTGAAGCTTTCTTT. Translation gives CASSDQGRLNTEAFF.

J is TRBJ2-1 and V is TRBV5-1; D possibly corresponds to TRBD1 (6 bases). This CDR3 has 15 residues. CDR1 and CDR2 from the germline V gene are SGHRS and YFSETQ. V gave up 5 bases and J gave up 4 bases, with 16 bases separating them. CDR3 DNA sequence: TGCGCCAGCAGAACCCCCGGGACACCGTACAATGAGCAGTTCTTC. Translated, it gives CASRTPGTPYNEQFF.

The J gene is TRBJ1-1, the V gene TRBV6-6; D is undetermined. V lost 5 bases and J 0 bases, leaving 1 base between the germline ends. This CDR3 contains 11 residues. Germline-derived CDR1 and CDR2 are MNHNY and SVGAGI (reference sequence). The CDR3 DNA reads TGTGCCAGCAGTATGAACACTGAAGCTTTCTTT. It is translated as CASSMNTEAFF.

This clonotype occurred a few times. This rearrangement joins TRBV12-3 or TRBV12-4 to TRBJ1-6, with D perhaps TRBD1 (6 bases). CDR3 size: 14 residues. The V gene lost 7 bases and the J gene lost 10 bases, with 17 bases spanning the gap. The chain's CDR3 is CASTRGGGYSPLHF. The DNA for the CDR3 is TGTGCCAGCACCAGAGGGGGGGGGTACTCACCCCTCCACTTT.

In this sample, this clonotype turned up many times. In DNA form, the CDR3 reads TGTGCCAGCAGTTTACGTGGCAGGGGGCCAAGTTCACCCCTCCACTTT. Protein product: CASSLRGRGPSSPLHF. The J gene is TRBJ1-6, the V gene TRBV12-3 or TRBV12-4; 8 bases map to TRBD1. CDR3 length: 16 amino acids. Germline trimming cut 2 bases from V and 9 bases from J; bases unmatched to any gene: 9.

The rearrangement uses TRBV11-2 and TRBJ2-3; 9 bases agree with TRBD1. V lost 5 bases to trimming and J lost 0 bases; unmatched junction nucleotides: 6. The CDR3 has 16 amino acids. Germline CDR1 is SGHAT and CDR2 is FQNNGV. CDR3 bases: TGTGCCAGCAGCCTCCGACAGGGGGTAAGCACAGATACGCAGTATTTT. It specifies CASSLRQGVSTDTQYF.

This clonotype was counted a few times. The germline gene is not matched at one end of the junction; a read error may be the cause. The chain links TRBV20-1 to TRBJ1-2; 8 positions match TRBD1. CDR1 and CDR2 (germline): DFQATT, SNEGSKA (reference sequence). The CDR3 runs 12 residues. CDR3 sequence reads: CSGRGQGVGYTF. The DNA of the CDR3 is TGCAGTGGTAGAGGACAGGGAGTAGGCTACACCTTC.

This clonotype turned up a few times. V gene TRBV7-2 combines with J gene TRBJ2-2; perhaps D is TRBD1 or TRBD2 (5 bases each). Per germline, CDR1 SGHTA and CDR2 FQGNSA. The CDR3 is 16 residues long. V lost 1 base and J lost 4, with 13 bases in between. The CDR3 reads CASSLGGTRLTGELFF. CDR3 DNA sequence: TGTGCCAGCAGCTTAGGTGGGACCCGCCTCACCGGGGAGCTGTTTTTT.

V and J are TRBV25-1 and TRBJ1-5, with D possibly being TRBD1 (5 bases). Deletions cut 9 bases from V and 7 bases from J, with 19 bases between. The CDR3 runs to 14 residues. CDR1 and CDR2 from the germline V gene are MGHDK and SYGVNS. CDR3 residues: CASRGEGAAQPQHF. The CDR3 DNA is TGTGCCAGTAGAGGGGAAGGGGCTGCGCAGCCCCAGCATTTT.

This clonotype appeared many times. This chain joins TRBV12-3 or TRBV12-4 and TRBJ1-2, with 12 positions matching TRBD1. After removal of 3 bases from V and 7 bases from J, the junction contained 6 bases not matched to a gene. The CDR3 spans 15 residues. CDR3 residues: CASSFAQGQGAGYTF. CDR3 sequence (DNA): TGTGCCAGCAGTTTTGCCCAGGGACAGGGGGCTGGCTACACCTTC.

This clonotype was observed a handful of times. CDR3 loop: CASSLDRGANTEAFF. The CDR3 DNA sequence: TGCGCCAGCAGCTTGGACCGGGGGGCGAACACTGAAGCTTTCTTT. The chain joins TRBV5-1 to TRBJ1-1; tentative D call: TRBD1 (6 bases). CDR3 size: 15 residues. The V gene lost 0 bases and the J gene lost 1 base, with 10 bases spanning the gap. Per germline, CDR1 SGHRS and CDR2 YFSETQ.

V is TRBV20-1 and J is TRBJ2-2; D is possibly TRBD1 or TRBD2 (5 bases each). This CDR3 region has 14 residues. Trimming removed 4 bases at V and 1 base at J, with 10 bases between. Germline loops: CDR1 DFQATT, CDR2 SNEGSKA (reference sequence). CDR3 bases: TGCAGTGCTAAAGGGACGGGGAACACCGGGGAGCTGTTTTTT. It codes for CSAKGTGNTGELFF.

This clonotype has a handful of counts. The chain joins TRBV20-1 to TRBJ2-2, with 8 bases aligning to TRBD2. V lost 6 bases and J lost 4; bases outside the gene matches: 7. The length of the CDR3 is 14 residues. Germline loops: CDR1 DFQATT, CDR2 SNEGSKA (reference sequence). Here the CDR3 DNA reads TGCAGTGCCTCCGGGACTAGTGGCACCGGGGAGCTGTTTTTT. It yields the protein CSASGTSGTGELFF.

This chain uses TRBV4-1 with TRBJ2-4, with TRBD2 matching 9 bases. V lost 4 bases to trimming and J lost 6 bases; unmatched junction nucleotides: 4. The length of the CDR3 is 14 residues. Germline V CDR1 and CDR2: MGHRA, YSYEKL. CDR3 sequence: CASSPISGGNIQYF. The CDR3 DNA is TGCGCCAGCAGCCCAATTAGCGGGGGAAACATTCAGTACTTC.

V and J are TRBV3-1 and TRBJ2-7, with a possible D match to TRBD2 (6 bases). The V end lost 1 base, the J end lost 1 base, and 11 bases lay between the germline ends. Germline values: CDR1 LGHDT, CDR2 YNNKEL (reference sequence). CDR3 length: 15 residues. CDR3 DNA sequence: TGTGCCAGCAGCCAAGGGACGCGGGGATCCTACGAGCAGTACTTC. This translates into CASSQGTRGSYEQYF.

This clonotype came up a few times. The CDR3 nucleotides read TGCGCCAGCAGCCAACAGGGGGCGAATGAGCAGTTCTTC. It codes for CASSQQGANEQFF. The chain uses TRBV10-2 and TRBJ2-1; 9 bases align to TRBD1. V was pared by 6 bases and J by 7 bases, with 4 bases of the junction left unmatched. This CDR3 has 13 amino acids. Germline CDR1 is WSHSY and CDR2 is SAAADI.

The rearrangement links TRBV6-5 to TRBJ2-1; D may be TRBD2 (6 bases). The length of the CDR3 is 17 residues. Germline V gene sequence: CDR1 MNHEY, CDR2 SVGAGI. Trimming removed 2 bases from V and 0 bases from J, with 14 bases in between. Here the CDR3 DNA reads TGTGCCAGCAGTTACGGGGGGTCCTTCAGCTCCTACAATGAGCAGTTCTTC. This encodes CASSYGGSFSSYNEQFF.

This clonotype was counted ten times or more. This sequence joins TRBV12-3 or TRBV12-4 and TRBJ1-1; D is perhaps TRBD1 (6 bases). The length of the CDR3 is 15 residues. The V gene lost 5 bases and the J gene lost 1 base, with 14 bases spanning the gap. The CDR3 nucleotides are TGTGCCAGCAGTCGGGGGCCAGGGGCGAACACTGAAGCTTTCTTT. It yields the protein CASSRGPGANTEAFF.

This chain connects TRBV7-9 to TRBJ1-1; D is uncertain. V lost 4 bases to trimming and J lost 4 bases, with 16 bases between them. CDR1 SEHNR and CDR2 FQNEAQ come from the germline V gene (reference sequence). The CDR3 has 15 residues. The CDR3, as DNA: TGTGCCAGCAGCTCGCCCGGAGGATGGGCCACTGAAGCTTTCTTT. As protein: CASSSPGGWATEAFF.

This clonotype appeared a few times. J is TRBJ2-6 and V is TRBV6-4, with a weak D call TRBD1 (6 bases). The V gene's germline CDR1 is MRHNA and CDR2 SNTAGT. V lost 4 bases and J lost 0, with 10 bases in between. CDR3 length: 16 residues. The CDR3 bases are TGTGCCAGCAGTGGACAGGCAAACTCTGGGGCCAACGTCCTGACTTTC. Encoded protein: CASSGQANSGANVLTF.

There are a few counts of this clonotype. The chain uses TRBV21-1 and TRBJ2-5; TRBD2 is taken as the D call from the table, unchecked against the DNA. TRBV21-1 is annotated as a pseudogene. The CDR3 extends over 18 amino acids. DNA for the CDR3: TGTGCCAGCACCCTGTGGGGAGGGCAGAAGCTGTACCAAGAGACCCAGTACTTC. Its protein is CASTLWGGQKLYQETQYF.

V and J are TRBV20-1 and TRBJ1-1; 8 bases agree with TRBD1. Germline values: CDR1 DFQATT, CDR2 SNEGSKA (reference sequence). Unmatched junction bases numbered 11, after V lost 6 bases and J lost 8 bases. CDR3 length: 13 residues. CDR3 bases: TGCAGTGCAGGGGTCACAGGGGGTAGCGAAGCTTTCTTT. Translated, it gives CSAGVTGGSEAFF.

Concerning this clonotype: The DNA is left out, because the CDR3 cannot be placed on it with certainty; the CDR3 is given as TCRdb lists it. J is TRBJ2-4 and V is TRBV4-2; TRBD2, the D gene given by the table, was not confirmed from the DNA. Germline V gene lookup returns CDR1 LGHNA and CDR2 YNFKEQ. The CDR3 comprises 16 residues, both ends counted. This CDR3 reads CASSQDVVGGGTRRYF.

This chain joins TRBV30 and TRBJ1-2; 9 bases agree with TRBD1. The trim removed 6 bases at V and 0 bases at J, leaving 11 bases unmatched. CDR1 and CDR2 (germline): GTSNPN, SVGIG (reference sequence). This CDR3 is built from 16 residues. CDR3 sequence: CACPMDRGSANYGYTF. The CDR3, as DNA: TGTGCCTGTCCCATGGACAGGGGATCGGCTAACTATGGCTACACCTTC.

This clonotype was seen many times. The chain joins TRBV29-1 to TRBJ1-1; a possible D gene is TRBD1 (6 bases). Germline V gives CDR1 SQVTM, CDR2 ANQGSEA. The CDR3 loop spans 12 amino acids. V was pared by 3 bases and J by 8 bases, with 13 bases between. This chain's CDR3 is CSVEGAGDEAFF. CDR3 coding DNA: TGCAGCGTTGAGGGGGCGGGGGACGAAGCTTTCTTT. The variable domain in full, completed from reference TRBV29-1 and TRBJ1-1, reads SAVISQKPSRDICQRGTSLTIQCQVDSQVTMMFWYRQQPGQSLTLIATANQGSEATYESGFVIDKFPISRPNLTFSTLTVSNMSPEDSSIYLCSVEGAGDEAFFGQGTRLTVV.

The sample holds a few counts of this clonotype. The J gene is TRBJ2-5, the V gene TRBV27; D may be TRBD2 (5 bases). The CDR3 extends over 14 amino acids. Germline loops: CDR1 MNHEY, CDR2 SMNVEV (reference sequence). The ends were cut back, 5 bases at V and 4 bases at J, with 14 bases in the middle. CDR3 sequence (DNA): TGTGCCAGCAGTGACGGGCTTGGAGGAGAGACCCAGTACTTC. It translates to CASSDGLGGETQYF.

In this sample, this clonotype turned up a few times. The chain is built from TRBV6-1 and TRBJ1-4, with 7 bases fitting TRBD1. Germline CDR1 and CDR2: MNHNS and SASEGT. The CDR3 consists of 17 residues. V trimming: 5 bases; J trimming: 8 bases; junction bases outside the gene matches: 17. CDR3 DNA: TGTGCCAGCAGTCTTGAGACAGGGAGAGGTGTCAAGGAAAAACTGTTTTTT. Translating gives CASSLETGRGVKEKLFF.

This clonotype was seen only a few times. The chain joins TRBV12-5 to TRBJ2-7; 8 bases are shared with TRBD1. This CDR3 has 14 amino acids. With 5 bases clipped from V and 4 bases from J, the junction kept 7 bases outside the gene matches. Germline CDR1 LGHNT, CDR2 FRNRAP. The CDR3 loop reads CASGRDRGRYEQYF. CDR3 coding DNA: TGTGCTAGTGGTCGAGACAGGGGACGGTACGAGCAGTACTTC.